One sample yielded the 8 T cell receptor beta chains listed below, sequenced in a study of T cell repertoires in cytomegalovirus infection. TCRdb fed the reads into MiXCR, producing one record per CDR3 protein. Among 150,000 to 180,000 distinct CDR3 sequences listed, about 25% were seen once. Sequencing used PBMCs. Receptors were obtained from a human donor in good health (CMV status not recorded). Some clones in this sample may be carry-over from other donors' samples.

A remark on this clonotype: A much larger clone lies a single base off, so this may be a read error. The chain links TRBV7-2 to TRBJ1-5; no definite D call. CDR3 length equals 14 residues. The germline gives CDR1 SGHTA, CDR2 FQGNSA. Trimming shortened V by 4 bases and J by 2 bases, and 9 bases separated the two germline ends. The CDR3 DNA reads TGTGCCAGCAGCTCAGTGCAGGGCAATCAGCCCCAGCATTTT. It encodes CASSSVQGNQPQHF.

This clonotype was picked up a small number of times. The chain combines TRBV19 with TRBJ2-7, with D possibly TRBD2 on 5 matching bases. CDR1 is LNHDA, CDR2 SQIVND, per germline (reference sequence). V was shortened by 3 bases and J by 2 bases, with 11 bases between the two germline ends. This CDR3 spans 14 amino acids. The CDR3 region has the DNA TGTGCCAGTAGTATTTCTGCGGGTCCCTACGAGCAGTACTTC. Protein product: CASSISAGPYEQYF.

In this sample, this clonotype turned up many times. The rearrangement uses TRBV4-3 and TRBJ2-1; either TRBD1 or TRBD2 may fit D (5 bases each). V lost 4 bases, J lost 6 bases, and 13 bases lay in between. The CDR3 consists of 14 residues. Germline-derived CDR1 and CDR2 are LGHNA and YSLEER. For the CDR3, the DNA is TGCGCCAGCAGCCCCTCCAATGGGGGCAATGAGCAGTTCTTC. The encoded protein is CASSPSNGGNEQFF.

The gene calls are TRBV7-6 and TRBJ1-1, with D unclear. The V end lost 7 bases, the J end lost 4 bases, and 4 bases lay between the germline ends. Germline loops: CDR1 SGHVS, CDR2 FNYEAQ. The CDR3 totals 10 residues. DNA of the CDR3: TGTGCCAGCACCCCCACTGAAGCTTTCTTT. Protein: CASTPTEAFF.

This clonotype was observed a few times. This chain connects TRBV2 to TRBJ2-7, with 10 bases fitting TRBD2. CDR3 length: 13 amino acids. Germline V gives CDR1 SNHLY, CDR2 FYNNEI. V shed 8 bases and J 3 bases; nucleotides not matched to a gene: 4. CDR3 sequence (DNA): TGTGCCAGCTCTAGCGGGAGAGGCTACGAGCAGTACTTC. Its protein product is CASSSGRGYEQYF. Full variable domain (remainder filled in from reference TRBV2 and TRBJ2-7): EPEVTQTPSHQVTQMGQEVILRCVPISNHLYFYWYRQILGQKVEFLVSFYNNEISEKSEIFDDQFSVERPDGSNFTLKIRSTKLEDSAMYFCASSSGRGYEQYFGPGTRLTVT.

The rearrangement joins TRBV18 to TRBJ2-1; 12 nucleotides agree with TRBD2. From germline, CDR1 is KGHSH and CDR2 LQKENI. CDR3 length equals 17 residues. The ends lost 2 bases at V and 2 bases at J; junction bases unmatched: 4. DNA for the CDR3: TGTGCCAGCTCACCAAGTCTAGCGGGGGGGACCTACAATGAGCAGTTCTTC. It specifies CASSPSLAGGTYNEQFF.

This clonotype was detected ten times or more. This rearrangement joins TRBV7-8 to TRBJ1-1; D ambiguous. V dropped 2 bases and J dropped 6 bases, with 19 bases sitting between them. The CDR3 covers 16 residues. Germline CDR1 is SGHVS and CDR2 is FQNEAQ. CDR3 amino acids: CASSLKRSPPFAEAFF. DNA for the CDR3: TGTGCCAGCAGCTTAAAAAGGAGTCCCCCTTTTGCTGAAGCTTTCTTT. The whole variable domain, remainder taken from reference TRBV7-8 and TRBJ1-1, is GAGVSQSPRYKVAKRGQDVALRCDPISGHVSLFWYQQALGQGPEFLTYFQNEAQLDKSGLPSDRFFAERPEGSVSTLKIQRTQQEDSAVYLCASSLKRSPPFAEAFFGQGTRLTVV.

The rearrangement joins TRBV5-1 to TRBJ2-6, with 8 bases aligning to TRBD1. V lost 5 bases and J lost 2; bases outside the gene matches: 6. CDR1 and CDR2 (germline): SGHRS, YFSETQ. This CDR3 comprises 16 residues. Written as DNA, the CDR3 is TGCGCCAGCAGAAGGACAGGGCTCACTGGGGCCAACGTCCTGACTTTC. Its protein product is CASRRTGLTGANVLTF.